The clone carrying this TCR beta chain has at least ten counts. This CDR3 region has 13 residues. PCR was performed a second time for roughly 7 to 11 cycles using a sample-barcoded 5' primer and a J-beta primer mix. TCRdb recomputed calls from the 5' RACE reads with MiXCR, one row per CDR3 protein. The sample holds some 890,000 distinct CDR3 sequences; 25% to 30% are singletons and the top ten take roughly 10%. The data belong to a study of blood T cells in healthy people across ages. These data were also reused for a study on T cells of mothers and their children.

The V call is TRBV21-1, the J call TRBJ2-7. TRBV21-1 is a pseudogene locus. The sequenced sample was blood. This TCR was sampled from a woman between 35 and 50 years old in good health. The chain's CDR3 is CASSKDGKPEQYF. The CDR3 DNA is TGTGCCAGCAGCAAAGACGGCAAACCCGAGCAGTACTTC.